This passage covers 12 T cell receptor beta chains from one sample sequenced in a study of memory CD4+ T cells and cytomegalovirus serostatus. Single viable CD3+CD4+CD8-CD45RO+ cells were sorted as the memory CD4+ T cells. Measured with immunoSEQ multiplex PCR; TCRdb has only the in-frame clones, and not every one. The top ten hold almost 0.55% of the sample, which has about 61,000 clones, around 82% seen once. The specimen was memory CD4+ T cells from blood. Receptors were obtained from an adult in good health and CMV-seronegative. Some clones in this sample may be carry-over from other donors' samples.

The chain is built from TRBV11-2 and TRBJ2-1; D is ambiguous. Germline assignment: CDR1 SGHAT and CDR2 FQNNGV. The CDR3 spans 15 residues. With 2 bases removed from V and 3 bases from J, the gap between germline ends came to 11 bases. The CDR3 region has the DNA TGTGCCAGCAGCTTAAGTCGCGCGGACTACAATGAGCAGTTCTTC. Protein sequence: CASSLSRADYNEQFF.

V is TRBV19 and J is TRBJ2-5; 7 nucleotides align to TRBD1. The CDR3 length is 14 residues. From germline, CDR1 is LNHDA and CDR2 SQIVND (reference sequence). After removal of 7 bases from V and 3 bases from J, the junction contained 8 bases not matched to a gene. This CDR3 reads CASMSLGTEETQYF. CDR3 sequence (DNA): TGTGCCAGTATGTCGTTGGGGACAGAAGAGACCCAGTACTTC.

The V call is TRBV6-1, the J call TRBJ1-6; TRBD1 matches at 7 bases. V shed 7 bases, J shed 11 bases, and the junction held 8 bases outside the gene matches. The CDR3 has 13 residues. Per the germline V gene, CDR1 is MNHNS and CDR2 is SASEGT. In DNA form, the CDR3 reads TGTGCCAGCAACGACAGGGAGATTACACCCCTCCACTTT. Its translation is CASNDREITPLHF.

J is TRBJ2-7 and V is TRBV28; perhaps D is TRBD1 or TRBD2 (5 bases each). CDR1 and CDR2 (germline): MDHEN, SYDVKM. The CDR3 totals 11 residues. Trimming took off 3 bases at V and 7 bases at J, with 7 bases between the two ends. The CDR3 sequence is CASSFEGEQYF. CDR3 nucleotide sequence: TGTGCCAGCAGTTTTGAGGGGGAGCAGTACTTC.

Regarding this clone: This same CDR3 is encoded by further DNA sequences in the sample. CDR3 in DNA: TGTGCCTGGAGTGTGAACGGTAGAAACATTCAGTACTTC. Protein sequence: CAWSVNGRNIQYF. The rearrangement uses TRBV30 and TRBJ2-4; D is ambiguous. Trimming left V 0 bases short and J 6 bases short, with 9 bases between. The CDR3 has 13 residues. Germline-derived CDR1 and CDR2 are GTSNPN and SVGIG (reference sequence).

The sample holds a few counts of this clone. The gene calls are TRBV4-1 and TRBJ1-5; D is unclear. There are 16 residues in the CDR3. The V gene's germline CDR1 is MGHRA and CDR2 YSYEKL. Trimming took 2 bases from V and 2 from J, leaving 13 bases between them. The CDR3 protein is CASSQSRVRGNQPQHF. The CDR3 DNA reads as TGCGCCAGCAGCCAATCTAGGGTTCGAGGCAATCAGCCCCAGCATTTT.

V usage is TRBV6-5 and J usage is TRBJ1-4; D is possibly TRBD1 (6 bases). The CDR3 length is 15 residues. V was pared by 2 bases and J by 0 bases, with 7 bases between. Germline CDR1 is MNHEY and CDR2 is SVGAGI. The CDR3 region is CASSYRTATNEKLFF. The DNA of the CDR3 is TGTGCCAGCAGTTACCGGACAGCAACTAATGAAAAACTGTTTTTT.

The rearrangement uses TRBV2 and TRBJ2-7, with a tentative D call TRBD1 (5 bases). Trimming removed 3 bases from V and 2 bases from J, with 8 bases in between. Per germline, CDR1 SNHLY and CDR2 FYNNEI. The CDR3 runs to 13 residues. The CDR3 reads CASSEAGPYEQYF. The CDR3 DNA reads TGTGCCAGCAGTGAGGCAGGGCCCTACGAGCAGTACTTC.

Written as DNA, the CDR3 is TGTGCCAGCAGCTTAGGAGGGGTCTCCTACGAGCAGTACTTC. Its translation is CASSLGGVSYEQYF. The chain combines TRBV7-2 with TRBJ2-7; D is possibly TRBD1 or TRBD2 (5 bases each). The length of the CDR3 is 14 residues. Trimming left V 1 base short and J 0 bases short, with 7 bases between. CDR1 and CDR2 from the germline V gene are SGHTA and FQGNSA.

The chain carries TRBV18 and TRBJ2-2, with TRBD2 matching 7 bases. Germline V gives CDR1 KGHSH, CDR2 LQKENI. The length of the CDR3 is 17 residues. Losses at the gene ends were 4 bases for V and 0 bases for J; bases not matched to a gene: 8. The CDR3 sequence is CASSLTGGGPNTGELFF. CDR3 sequence (DNA): TGTGCCAGCTCACTAACGGGCGGGGGACCGAACACCGGGGAGCTGTTTTTT.

This clone was counted only a few times. A junction end diverges from the germline sequence, so it may reflect a read error. The CDR3 DNA reads TGTGCTAGCAGCTTCGGGACAGGGACGCACAATGAGCAGTTCTTC. The encoded protein is CASSFGTGTHNEQFF. The chain employs TRBV7-7 and TRBJ2-1, with 9 bases lining up with TRBD1. Germline V gene sequence: CDR1 SSHAT, CDR2 FNYEAQ (reference sequence). The CDR3 loop spans 15 amino acids. The entire variable domain, with the rest obtained from reference TRBV7-7 and TRBJ2-1, is as follows: GAGVSQSPRYKVTKRGQDVTLRCDPISSHATLYWYQQALGQGPEFLTYFNYEAQPDKSGLPSDRFSAERPEGSISTLTIQRTEQRDSAMYRCASSFGTGTHNEQFFGPGTRLTVL.

The genes are TRBV7-2 and TRBJ2-2; D is unresolved. Germline CDR1 is SGHTA and CDR2 is FQGNSA. V lost 1 base and J lost 6, with 3 bases in between. The CDR3 loop spans 12 amino acids. The CDR3 DNA sequence: TGTGCCAGCAGCTTAGATGCCGGGGAGCTGTTTTTT. It codes for CASSLDAGELFF.